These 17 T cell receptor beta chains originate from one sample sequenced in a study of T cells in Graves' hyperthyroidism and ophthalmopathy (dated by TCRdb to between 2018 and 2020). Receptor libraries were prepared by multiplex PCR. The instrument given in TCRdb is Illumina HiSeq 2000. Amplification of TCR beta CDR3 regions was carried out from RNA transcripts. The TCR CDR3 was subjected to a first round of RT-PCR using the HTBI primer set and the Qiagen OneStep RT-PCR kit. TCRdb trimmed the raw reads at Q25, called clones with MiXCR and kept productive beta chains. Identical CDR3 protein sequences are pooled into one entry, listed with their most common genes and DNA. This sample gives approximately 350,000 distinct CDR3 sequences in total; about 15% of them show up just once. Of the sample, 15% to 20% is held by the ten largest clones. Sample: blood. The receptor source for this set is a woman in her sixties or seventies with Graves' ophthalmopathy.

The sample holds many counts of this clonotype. The CDR3, as DNA: TGCAGTGCTAGATCCAGCCCGACTAGCGCAAGCTCCTACGAGCAGTACTTC. The encoded protein is CSARSSPTSASSYEQYF. This chain links TRBV20-1 with TRBJ2-7, with 8 nucleotides matching TRBD2. This CDR3 has 17 residues. Germline values: CDR1 DFQATT, CDR2 SNEGSKA (reference sequence). With V trimmed by 2 bases and J by 0 bases, 12 bases remained unmatched.

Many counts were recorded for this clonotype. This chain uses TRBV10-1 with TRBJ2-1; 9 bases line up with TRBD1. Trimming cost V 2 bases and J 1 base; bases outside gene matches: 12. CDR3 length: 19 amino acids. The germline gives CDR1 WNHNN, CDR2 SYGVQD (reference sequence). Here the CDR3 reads CASSEQPGQGGLSYNEQFF. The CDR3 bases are TGCGCCAGCAGTGAGCAGCCGGGACAGGGAGGTCTGTCCTACAATGAGCAGTTCTTC.

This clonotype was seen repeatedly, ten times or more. The CDR3 loop reads CASSTDRNQPQHF. In nucleotides, the CDR3 is TGTGCCAGCAGCACGGACAGAAATCAGCCCCAGCATTTT. This chain connects TRBV7-3 to TRBJ1-5, with D possibly being TRBD1 (6 bases). V was cut by 5 bases and J by 4 bases, with 9 bases left in between. Germline V gene data show CDR1 as SGHTA and CDR2 as FQGTGA. The CDR3 extends over 13 amino acids.

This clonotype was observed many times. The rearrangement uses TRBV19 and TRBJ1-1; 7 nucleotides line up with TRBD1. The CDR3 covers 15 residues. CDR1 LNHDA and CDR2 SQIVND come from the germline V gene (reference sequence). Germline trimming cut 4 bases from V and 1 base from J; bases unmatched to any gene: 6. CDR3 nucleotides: TGTGCCAGTAGTACACCGGGACAGCCGAACACTGAAGCTTTCTTT. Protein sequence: CASSTPGQPNTEAFF.

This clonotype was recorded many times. The CDR3, as DNA: TGTGCCAGCAGTTTCTCCGCGTGGGATACGCAGTATTTT. The encoded protein is CASSFSAWDTQYF. The rearrangement links TRBV27 to TRBJ2-3; D gene unclear. Trimming cost V 3 bases and J 6 bases, with 10 bases left between them. Germline-derived CDR1 and CDR2 are MNHEY and SMNVEV (reference sequence). This CDR3 contains 13 residues.

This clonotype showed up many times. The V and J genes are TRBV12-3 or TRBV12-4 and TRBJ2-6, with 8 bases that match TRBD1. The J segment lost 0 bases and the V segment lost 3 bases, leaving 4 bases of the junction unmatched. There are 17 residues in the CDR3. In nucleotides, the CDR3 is TGTGCCAGCAGTTTGTCAGGGGGCATCTCTGGGGCCAACGTCCTGACTTTC. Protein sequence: CASSLSGGISGANVLTF.

The chain's CDR3 is CSVGGGQVNQPQHF. The DNA for the CDR3 is TGCAGTGTTGGGGGGGGGCAGGTTAATCAGCCCCAGCATTTT. The rearrangement joins TRBV20-1 to TRBJ1-5; weak D call: TRBD1 (6 bases). CDR1 and CDR2 from the germline V gene are DFQATT and SNEGSKA (reference sequence). V lost 7 bases and J lost 4, with 17 bases in between. The CDR3 length is 14 residues.

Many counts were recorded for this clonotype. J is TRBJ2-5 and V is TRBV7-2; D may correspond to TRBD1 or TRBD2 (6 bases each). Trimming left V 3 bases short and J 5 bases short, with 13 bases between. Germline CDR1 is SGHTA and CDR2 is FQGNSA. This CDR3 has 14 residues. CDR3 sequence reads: CASSFQGTQETQYF. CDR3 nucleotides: TGTGCCAGCAGCTTTCAGGGGACTCAGGAGACCCAGTACTTC.

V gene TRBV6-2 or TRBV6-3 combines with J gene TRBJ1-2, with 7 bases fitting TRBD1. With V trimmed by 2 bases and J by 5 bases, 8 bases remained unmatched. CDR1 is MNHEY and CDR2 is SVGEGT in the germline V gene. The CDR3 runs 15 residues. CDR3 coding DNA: TGTGCCAGCAGTTACACCTCACAGGGGATATATGGCTACACCTTC. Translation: CASSYTSQGIYGYTF.

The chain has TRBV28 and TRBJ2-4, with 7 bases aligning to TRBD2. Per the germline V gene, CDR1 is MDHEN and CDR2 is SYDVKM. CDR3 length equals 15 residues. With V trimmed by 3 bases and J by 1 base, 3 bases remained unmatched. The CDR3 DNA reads TGTGCCAGCAGTTTGGGCGGGAGTGCCAAAAACATTCAGTACTTC. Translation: CASSLGGSAKNIQYF.

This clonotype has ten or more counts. The DNA for the CDR3 is TGTGCCAGCAGCTTTAGAAGTGTGGGAGAGACCCAGTACTTC. Amino acids: CASSFRSVGETQYF. The genes are TRBV7-8 and TRBJ2-5; D uncertain. V was trimmed by 3 bases and J by 4 bases, leaving 12 bases between them. This CDR3 region has 14 residues. Germline V gives CDR1 SGHVS, CDR2 FQNEAQ.

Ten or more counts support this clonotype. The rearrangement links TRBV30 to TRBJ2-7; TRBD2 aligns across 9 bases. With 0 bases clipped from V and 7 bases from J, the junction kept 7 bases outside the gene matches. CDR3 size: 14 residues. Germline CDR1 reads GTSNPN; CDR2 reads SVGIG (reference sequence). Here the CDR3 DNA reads TGTGCCTGGAGTGTAATAGCGGGAGATCGGGAGCAGTACTTC. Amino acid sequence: CAWSVIAGDREQYF. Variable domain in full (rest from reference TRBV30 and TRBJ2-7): SQTIHQWPATLVQPVGSPLSLECTVEGTSNPNLYWYRQAAGRGLQLLFYSVGIGQISSEVPQNLSASRPQDRQFILSSKKLLLSDSGFYLCAWSVIAGDREQYFGPGTRLTVT.

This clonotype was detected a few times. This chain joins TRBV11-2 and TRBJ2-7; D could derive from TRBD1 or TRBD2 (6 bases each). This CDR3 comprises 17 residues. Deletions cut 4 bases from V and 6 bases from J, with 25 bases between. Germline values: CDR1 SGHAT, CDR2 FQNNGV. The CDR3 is CASSSLSLRQAGGEQYF. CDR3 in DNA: TGTGCCAGCAGCTCCCTCTCCCTTCGACAGGCCGGGGGCGAGCAGTACTTC.

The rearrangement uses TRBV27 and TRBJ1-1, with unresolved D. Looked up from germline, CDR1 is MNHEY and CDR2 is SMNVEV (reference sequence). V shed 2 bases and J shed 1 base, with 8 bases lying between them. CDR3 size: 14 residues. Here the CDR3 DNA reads TGTGCCAGCAGTTTAGTCGGACCGAACACTGAAGCTTTCTTT. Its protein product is CASSLVGPNTEAFF.

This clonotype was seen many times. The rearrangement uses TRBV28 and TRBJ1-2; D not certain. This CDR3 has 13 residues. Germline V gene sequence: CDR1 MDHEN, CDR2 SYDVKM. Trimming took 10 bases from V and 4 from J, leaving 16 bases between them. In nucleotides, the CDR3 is TGTGCCACCACGACCACCTCGTTCTATGGCTACACCTTC. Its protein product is CATTTTSFYGYTF.

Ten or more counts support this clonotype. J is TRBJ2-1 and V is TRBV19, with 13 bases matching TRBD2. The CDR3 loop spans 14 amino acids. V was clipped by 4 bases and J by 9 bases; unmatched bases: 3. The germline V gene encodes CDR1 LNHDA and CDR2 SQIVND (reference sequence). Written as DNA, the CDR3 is TGTGCCAGTAGTACGACTAGCGGGAGGAGTGAGCAGTTCTTC. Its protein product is CASSTTSGRSEQFF. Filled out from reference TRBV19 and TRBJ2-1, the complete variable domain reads DGGITQSPKYLFRKEGQNVTLSCEQNLNHDAMYWYRQDPGQGLRLIYYSQIVNDFQKGDIAEGYSVSREKKESFPLTVTSAQKNPTAFYLCASSTTSGRSEQFFGPGTRLTVL.

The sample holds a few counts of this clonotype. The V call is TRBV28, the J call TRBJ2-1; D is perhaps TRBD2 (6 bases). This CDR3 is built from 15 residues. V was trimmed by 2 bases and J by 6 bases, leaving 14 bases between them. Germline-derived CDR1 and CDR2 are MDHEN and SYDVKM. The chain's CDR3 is CASSLVTGVFNEQFF. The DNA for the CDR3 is TGTGCCAGCAGTTTAGTCACGGGAGTATTCAATGAGCAGTTCTTC.